This paragraph reports one TCR beta chain. Per the germline V gene, CDR1 is MNHEY and CDR2 is SVGEGT. CDR3 size: 14 residues. V gave up 6 bases and J gave up 6 bases; unmatched junction bases: 7. With random hexamers, about 0.5 to 1 ug RNA was reverse transcribed. TCRdb re-called the immunoSEQ multiplex PCR reads with MiXCR, one entry per CDR3 protein. The sample holds roughly 2,100 distinct CDR3 sequences; around 70% are singletons and the top ten take around 9.9%. The sample is drawn from a study of CD8 T cells in Susac syndrome. Staining for CD27 and CD45RA defined the memory subsets used in TEMRA sorting.

The sequenced material came from CD8+ TEMRA cells from PBMCs. Subset specified: FACS-sorted terminally differentiated effector memory CD8+ T cells re-expressing CD45RA (CD8+ TEMRA). This clonotype was obtained from a human donor with Susac syndrome. V gene TRBV6-2 or TRBV6-3 combines with J gene TRBJ2-4; 8 bases are a match to TRBD1. CDR3 nucleotide sequence: TGTGCCAGCAGAAAAACCGGACAGGGAAACATTCAGTACTTC. It specifies CASRKTGQGNIQYF.